This TCR beta chain was captured in a study of cytomegalovirus exposure and HLA in healthy donors. Points on this clone: Its antigen is unidentified.

The PCR employed 60 Vbeta primers together with 13 Jbeta primers. Sequencing was performed with immunoSEQ multiplex PCR; in TCRdb, only in-frame clones are kept and a portion is missing. The sample includes 95,000 to 150,000 clones, about three fifths of them seen just once. General study results and limits: Being productive about 90% or about 30% of the time was typical of most TCR beta V segments in an earlier analysis. Presence/absence analyses assumed roughly uniform sequencing depth across donors. What a later analysis reportedly showed was that an Asian-associated ancestry cluster had fewer N-insertions than the approximately 670-donor mean. Later analysis associated a missense DCLRE1C variant with TCR beta V- and J-gene trimming.

The V end was cut by 8 bases, the J end by 11 bases, with 24 bases between. Looked up from germline, CDR1 is MNHEY and CDR2 is SVGAGI. The CDR3 is 14 amino acids. The rearrangement uses TRBV6-5 and TRBJ1-2; D call uncertain. Sample: PBMCs. This receptor was obtained from a woman in her forties in good health and CMV-seropositive. Here the CDR3 DNA reads TGTGCCAGCCGACCCCCTGACGGGCTGTGCGGGTACACCTTC. This codes for CASRPPDGLCGYTF.